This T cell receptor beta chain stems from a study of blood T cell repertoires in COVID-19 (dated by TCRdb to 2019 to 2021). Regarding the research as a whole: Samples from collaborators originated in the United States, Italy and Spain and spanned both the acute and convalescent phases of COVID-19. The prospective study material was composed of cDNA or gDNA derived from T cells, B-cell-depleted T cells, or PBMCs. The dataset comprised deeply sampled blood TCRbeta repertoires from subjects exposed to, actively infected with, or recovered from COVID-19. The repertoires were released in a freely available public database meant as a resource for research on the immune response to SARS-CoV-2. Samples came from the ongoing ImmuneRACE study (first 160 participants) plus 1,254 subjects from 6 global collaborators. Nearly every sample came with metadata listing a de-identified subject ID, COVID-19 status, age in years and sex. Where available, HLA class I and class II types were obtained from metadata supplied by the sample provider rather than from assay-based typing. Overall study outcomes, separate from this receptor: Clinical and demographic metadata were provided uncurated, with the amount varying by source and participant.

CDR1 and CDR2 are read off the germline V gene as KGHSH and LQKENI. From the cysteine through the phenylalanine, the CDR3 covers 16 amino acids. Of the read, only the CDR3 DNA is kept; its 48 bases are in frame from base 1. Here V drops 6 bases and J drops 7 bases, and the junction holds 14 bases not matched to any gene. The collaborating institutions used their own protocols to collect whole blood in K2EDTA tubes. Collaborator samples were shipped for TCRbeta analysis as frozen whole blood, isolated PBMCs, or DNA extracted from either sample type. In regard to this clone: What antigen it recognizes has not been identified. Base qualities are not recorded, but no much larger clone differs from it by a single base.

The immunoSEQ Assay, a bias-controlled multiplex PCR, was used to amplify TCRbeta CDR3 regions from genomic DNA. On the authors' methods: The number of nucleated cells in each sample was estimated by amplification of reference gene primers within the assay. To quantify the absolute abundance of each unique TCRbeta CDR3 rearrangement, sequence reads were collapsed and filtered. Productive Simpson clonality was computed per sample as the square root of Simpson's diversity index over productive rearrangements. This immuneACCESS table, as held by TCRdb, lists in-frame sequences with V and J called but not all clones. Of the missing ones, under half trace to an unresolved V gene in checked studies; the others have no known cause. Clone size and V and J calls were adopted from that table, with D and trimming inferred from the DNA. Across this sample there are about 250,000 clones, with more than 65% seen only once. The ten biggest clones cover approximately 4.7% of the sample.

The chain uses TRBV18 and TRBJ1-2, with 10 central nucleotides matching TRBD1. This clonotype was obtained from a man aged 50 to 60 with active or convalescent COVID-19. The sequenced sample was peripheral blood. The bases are TGTGCCAGCTCTCAAACTCGGGGACAGGGGTTACGTGGCTACACCTTC. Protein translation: CASSQTRGQGLRGYTF. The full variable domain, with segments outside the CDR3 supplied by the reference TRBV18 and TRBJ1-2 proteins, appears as NAGVMQNPRHLVRRRGQEARLRCSPMKGHSHVYWYRQLPEEGLKFMVYLQKENIIDESGMPKERFSAEFPKEGPSILRIQQVVRGDSAAYFCASSQTRGQGLRGYTFGSGTRLTVV.